This T cell receptor beta chain was found in a study of vaccination and CD4 T cells after COVID-19. Study as a whole: Participants were given two doses of BNT162b2 or mRNA-1273 vaccine.

The Oncomine TCR Beta short-read assay sequenced DNA from cultured CD4+ T cells. TCRdb analysed the PCR reads with MiXCR anew, one entry per CDR3 protein. Of approximately 14,000 distinct CDR3 sequences in the sample, about 31% were seen once. About this clonotype: Antigen specificity is unknown.

Study results and limitations: Convalescent patients displayed spike mono-reactivity in 304 of 307 vaccine-specific clones.

Treatment indicated: approximately nine-day PBMC culture with coronavirus spike peptide pools or control peptides (ViraFEST assay). Sequencing was performed on cultured CD4+ T cells from blood. The receptor was derived from a human donor with COVID-19.

In DNA, the CDR3 is TGTGCCAGCACCCGGTCTCCGAACACCGGGGAGCTGTTTTTT. Its translation is CASTRSPNTGELFF. V and J are TRBV6-1 and TRBJ2-2; no clear D gene. Between the trimmed V and J ends, which lost 7 bases and 0 bases, there was a span of 9 bases. The CDR3 extends over 14 amino acids. Germline CDR1 is MNHNS and CDR2 is SASEGT.